This TCR beta chain was profiled in a study of T cells in Graves' hyperthyroidism and ophthalmopathy. This CDR3 spans 15 amino acids. CDR1 PRHDT and CDR2 FYEKMQ come from the germline V gene (reference sequence). The ends were cut back, 5 bases at V and 3 bases at J, with 17 bases in the middle. Overall study findings and caveats: Most thyroid clonotypes expanded above 0.001 appeared in blood too. From stable hyperthyroidism, ophthalmopathy was separated by a 13 V-J model. Before onset, ophthalmopathy was predicted by the model a median roughly six months earlier.

The sample holds a few counts of this clonotype. Its antigen is unknown. RNA transcripts gave rise to amplified TCR beta CDR3 regions. Carried out on the TCR CDR3, a first-round RT-PCR used the HTBI primer set. Via MiXCR, TCRdb re-called the multiplex PCR reads, giving one row per CDR3 protein. This sample yields about 380,000 distinct CDR3 sequences, of which approximately 13% are seen a single time; about a fifth belongs to the top ten. Hyperthyroidism, newly diagnosed and lasting under 2 months, affected patients aged 18 to 65. The receptor was derived from a man younger than 45 with Graves' hyperthyroidism that later progressed to Graves' ophthalmopathy. The rearrangement links TRBV13 to TRBJ2-7; a weak D match, TRBD1 (6 bases). What was sequenced was blood. This CDR3 is CASSARTEIDYEQYF. CDR3 DNA sequence: TGTGCCAGCAGCGCGAGGACAGAGATTGACTACGAGCAGTACTTC.